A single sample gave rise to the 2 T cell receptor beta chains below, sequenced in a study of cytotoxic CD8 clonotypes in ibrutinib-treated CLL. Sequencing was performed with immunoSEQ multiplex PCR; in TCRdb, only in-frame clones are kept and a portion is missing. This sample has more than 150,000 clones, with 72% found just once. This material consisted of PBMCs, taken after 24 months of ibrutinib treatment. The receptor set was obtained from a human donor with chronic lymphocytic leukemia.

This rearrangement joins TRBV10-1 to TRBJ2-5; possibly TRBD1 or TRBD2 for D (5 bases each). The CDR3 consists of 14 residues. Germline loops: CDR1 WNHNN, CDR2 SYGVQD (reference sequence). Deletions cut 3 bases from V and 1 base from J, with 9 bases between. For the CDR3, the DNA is TGCGCCAGCAGTGAAGTGGGGGTCCAAGAGACCCAGTACTTC. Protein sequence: CASSEVGVQETQYF.

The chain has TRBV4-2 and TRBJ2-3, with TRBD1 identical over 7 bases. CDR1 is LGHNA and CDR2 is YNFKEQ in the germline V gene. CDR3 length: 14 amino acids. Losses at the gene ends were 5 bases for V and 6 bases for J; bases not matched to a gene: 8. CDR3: CASSSTGSADTQYF. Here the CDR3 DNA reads TGTGCCAGCAGCTCGACAGGGTCGGCGGATACGCAGTATTTT.